Shown below are 10 T cell receptor beta chains from a single sample sequenced in a study of cytomegalovirus exposure and HLA in healthy donors. A multiplex PCR was run with 60 Vbeta primers and 13 Jbeta primers. The repertoire was sequenced with immunoSEQ multiplex PCR; TCRdb's copy has only in-frame clones and lacks some. Here the sample spans approximately 150,000 clones, 80% to 85% being singletons. Sequencing was performed on PBMCs. The receptors stem from a boy between 2 and 15 years old in good health and CMV-seronegative.

This sequence joins TRBV20-1 and TRBJ2-3; D is undetermined. V was clipped by 2 bases and J by 2 bases, with 2 bases between them. CDR1 DFQATT and CDR2 SNEGSKA come from the germline V gene (reference sequence). CDR3 length: 11 residues. The CDR3 region has the DNA TGCAGTGCTAGACTCACAGATACGCAGTATTTT. Amino acid sequence: CSARLTDTQYF.

The chain combines TRBV5-1 with TRBJ1-1; TRBD1 is a possible D gene (6 bases). V was trimmed by 3 bases and J by 6 bases, leaving 12 bases between them. Germline assignment: CDR1 SGHRS and CDR2 YFSETQ. This CDR3 spans 13 amino acids. The CDR3 sequence is CASSSRGGPEAFF. DNA of the CDR3: TGCGCCAGCAGCTCCAGGGGTGGTCCTGAAGCTTTCTTT.

The CDR3 loop is CASSLGQRHYEQYF. CDR3 DNA sequence: TGTGCCAGCAGCTTGGGGCAGCGCCACTACGAGCAGTACTTC. The chain joins TRBV5-6 to TRBJ2-7; D call uncertain. The CDR3 loop spans 14 amino acids. V lost 0 bases, J lost 3 bases, and 10 bases lay in between. Germline values: CDR1 SGHDT, CDR2 YYEEEE.

The CDR3 region has the DNA TGTGCCAGTAGTATGTACGGGACAGGATCTGCCGAGCAGTACTTC. It is translated as CASSMYGTGSAEQYF. This chain uses TRBV19 with TRBJ2-7; TRBD1 matches at 8 bases. Trimming took 3 bases from V and 6 from J; bases not matched to a gene: 10. The germline gives CDR1 LNHDA, CDR2 SQIVND (reference sequence). The CDR3 runs to 15 residues.

This chain joins TRBV21-1 and TRBJ2-1; TRBD2, the D gene given by the table, was not confirmed from the DNA. TRBV21-1 constitutes a pseudogene. The CDR3 is 18 amino acids. DNA of the CDR3: TGTGCCAGCAGCAAAAAGGGACTAGCGGGAGGGCCCTACAATGAGCAGTTCTTC. Encoded protein: CASSKKGLAGGPYNEQFF.

V gene TRBV19 combines with J gene TRBJ2-2, with 7 bases that match TRBD1. V shed 1 base and J 6 bases; nucleotides not matched to a gene: 8. CDR1 LNHDA and CDR2 SQIVND come from the germline V gene (reference sequence). The CDR3 contains 16 residues. CDR3 protein: CASSIGAYDRAGELFF. As DNA, the CDR3 is TGTGCCAGTAGTATAGGAGCCTACGACAGGGCCGGGGAGCTGTTTTTT.

This chain uses TRBV18 with TRBJ2-3, with D perhaps matching TRBD1 (5 bases). Germline lookup yields CDR1 KGHSH and CDR2 LQKENI. The CDR3 sequence is 14 residues long. Trimming took 3 bases from V and 1 from J, leaving 8 bases between them. Written as DNA, the CDR3 is TGTGCCAGCTCACCGGACACCCGCACAGATACGCAGTATTTT. Translation gives CASSPDTRTDTQYF.

The chain uses TRBV9 and TRBJ2-7, with 7 bases lining up with TRBD1. Germline CDR1 reads SGDLS; CDR2 reads YYNGEE. Trimming cost V 0 bases and J 4 bases; bases outside gene matches: 7. The CDR3 length is 15 residues. The CDR3 loop is CASSVEQGTAYEQYF. The CDR3 bases are TGTGCCAGCAGCGTAGAACAGGGGACAGCGTACGAGCAGTACTTC. Using reference TRBV9 and TRBJ2-7 for the parts outside the CDR3, the full variable domain is DSGVTQTPKHLITATGQRVTLRCSPRSGDLSVYWYQQSLDQGLQFLIQYYNGEERAKGNILERFSAQQFPDLHSELNLSSLELGDSALYFCASSVEQGTAYEQYFGPGTRLTVT.

The rearrangement uses TRBV18 and TRBJ1-1; D ambiguous. V gave up 10 bases and J gave up 2 bases, with 11 bases separating them. The CDR3 is made up of 12 amino acids. The germline CDR1 and CDR2 sequences are KGHSH and LQKENI. CDR3 amino acids: CANSGRNTEAFF. Here the CDR3 DNA reads TGTGCCAACTCGGGCCGAAACACTGAAGCTTTCTTT.

The chain employs TRBV9 and TRBJ2-3; D gene unclear. Trimming took 3 bases from V and 0 from J, leaving 14 bases between them. The CDR3 covers 16 residues. Germline V CDR1 and CDR2: SGDLS, YYNGEE. The CDR3 nucleotides are TGTGCCAGCAGCGCTCGCCCGGGTTGGAGCACAGATACGCAGTATTTT. Translating it yields CASSARPGWSTDTQYF.